The 10 T cell receptor beta chains in this list originate from one sample, sequenced in a study of T cell responses to AZD1222 COVID-19 vaccine. Method: immunoSEQ multiplex PCR; TCRdb's copy keeps in-frame clones and lacks some. The sample holds 52,000 or so clones; around 85% are singletons and the top ten take roughly 20%. Sequenced material: peripheral blood, taken on day 0 of MenACWY control vaccination. These receptors all come from an adult in good health.

The V call is TRBV29-1, the J call TRBJ1-1, with D tentatively TRBD1 (5 bases). Germline V lookup: CDR1 SQVTM, CDR2 ANQGSEA. The CDR3 spans 14 residues. With 7 bases removed from V and 4 bases from J, the gap between germline ends came to 19 bases. The CDR3 protein is CSAQEPRGATEAFF. The CDR3 nucleotides read TGCAGCGCCCAGGAACCCCGAGGGGCCACTGAAGCTTTCTTT.

This chain joins TRBV4-1 and TRBJ1-2, with 7 bases matching TRBD1. The CDR3 is 14 residues long. V was clipped by 4 bases and J by 8 bases; unmatched bases: 10. Per germline, CDR1 MGHRA and CDR2 YSYEKL. For the CDR3, the DNA is TGCGCCAGCAGCCGGGCAGGACAGGAAATAGGCTACACCTTC. It translates to CASSRAGQEIGYTF.

The rearrangement uses TRBV19 and TRBJ1-2; 7 bases align to TRBD1. This CDR3 spans 14 amino acids. Looked up from germline, CDR1 is LNHDA and CDR2 is SQIVND (reference sequence). Germline trimming cut 10 bases from V and 8 bases from J; bases unmatched to any gene: 16. The CDR3 sequence: CATFTTSRGLGYTF. The CDR3 nucleotides read TGTGCCACCTTCACCACTTCGAGGGGGCTCGGCTACACCTTC.

This clone was observed a few times. The genes are TRBV28 and TRBJ1-5; possible D gene TRBD1, 6 bases. CDR3 size: 19 residues. CDR1 is MDHEN, CDR2 SYDVKM, per germline. The V end lost 1 base, the J end lost 0 bases, and 19 bases lay between the germline ends. In DNA form, the CDR3 reads TGTGCCAGCAGTTTATCGACAGGTTACAGCGACCATAGCAATCAGCCCCAGCATTTT. As protein: CASSLSTGYSDHSNQPQHF.

The gene calls are TRBV18 and TRBJ2-3; D remains ambiguous. The CDR3 contains 12 residues. Trimming removed 2 bases from V and 14 bases from J, with 14 bases in between. Germline V gene sequence: CDR1 KGHSH, CDR2 LQKENI. The CDR3 DNA reads TGTGCCAGCTCACCATGGAGAATGGAACCGTATTTT. It encodes CASSPWRMEPYF.

V and J are TRBV5-8 and TRBJ2-7; weak D call: TRBD1 (6 bases). With 3 bases removed from V and 3 bases from J, the gap between germline ends came to 7 bases. Germline CDR1 is SGHTS and CDR2 is YDEGEE. The CDR3 totals 12 residues. The CDR3 protein is CASSSQGYEQYF. The CDR3 region has the DNA TGTGCCAGCAGCTCACAGGGCTACGAGCAGTACTTC.

The rearrangement joins TRBV29-1 to TRBJ1-2; D is unclear. The germline V and J ends were trimmed by 6 bases and 4 bases, with 15 bases remaining between them. This CDR3 region has 13 residues. Germline V lookup: CDR1 SQVTM, CDR2 ANQGSEA. The CDR3 loop is CSVLDGTLYGYTF. The DNA for the CDR3 is TGCAGCGTGTTGGACGGTACTCTCTATGGCTACACCTTC.

The rearrangement joins TRBV7-2 to TRBJ1-1, with 7 bases matching TRBD1. Germline V CDR1 and CDR2: SGHTA, FQGNSA. V trimming: 0 bases; J trimming: 10 bases; junction bases outside the gene matches: 8. This CDR3 is built from 14 residues. Here the CDR3 reads CASSLAQGDRGAFF. DNA for the CDR3: TGTGCCAGCAGCTTAGCGCAAGGGGACAGAGGAGCTTTCTTT.

The CDR3 spells CASSLADGGGYTF. CDR3 nucleotide sequence: TGTGCCAGCAGCTTGGCTGATGGAGGTGGCTACACCTTC. The rearrangement uses TRBV5-4 and TRBJ1-2; no reliable D call. Trimming pared 0 bases from V and 7 bases from J, leaving 10 bases between. Germline-derived CDR1 and CDR2 are SGHNT and YYREEE (reference sequence). The CDR3 spans 13 residues.

This chain connects TRBV4-3 to TRBJ2-7; 11 bases line up with TRBD2. Unmatched junction bases numbered 8, after V lost 0 bases and J lost 1 base. CDR3 size: 18 residues. Germline values: CDR1 LGHNA, CDR2 YSLEER. CDR3: CASSQDTSLAGGSYEQYF. The DNA for the CDR3 is TGCGCCAGCAGCCAAGATACCTCCTTAGCGGGAGGGTCCTACGAGCAGTACTTC.